This T cell receptor (beta chain) was obtained from a study of T cell responses to AZD1222 COVID-19 vaccine. Libraries were prepared by immunoSEQ multiplex PCR; TCRdb keeps only in-frame clonotypes and omits some of them. The data contain 80,000 to 100,000 clones, 85% to 90% of them singletons. The germline gives CDR1 SGHRS, CDR2 YFSETQ. CDR3 length: 15 residues. V trimming: 0 bases; J trimming: 4 bases; junction bases outside the gene matches: 3. Points on this clone: Its cognate antigen is unknown.

Whole-study findings and limits: Targets within unmutated variant regions were reportedly found for nearly half of spike-specific TCRs. Clonal diversity was possibly underestimated, and the donors were mostly white British, with more females. Spike-specific TCR breadth and depth went up after people got two AZD1222 doses. In all cases, repertoires were sampled only after the peak T cell response.

V usage is TRBV5-1 and J usage is TRBJ2-3, with 9 bases fitting TRBD2. The sample was peripheral blood, taken 28 days after the second AZD1222 dose. The receptor was derived from an adult who received the AZD1222 COVID-19 vaccine. CDR3 nucleotides: TGCGCCAGCAGCTTGGGCGGGGGGGTCCCAGATACGCAGTATTTT. Translation: CASSLGGGVPDTQYF.